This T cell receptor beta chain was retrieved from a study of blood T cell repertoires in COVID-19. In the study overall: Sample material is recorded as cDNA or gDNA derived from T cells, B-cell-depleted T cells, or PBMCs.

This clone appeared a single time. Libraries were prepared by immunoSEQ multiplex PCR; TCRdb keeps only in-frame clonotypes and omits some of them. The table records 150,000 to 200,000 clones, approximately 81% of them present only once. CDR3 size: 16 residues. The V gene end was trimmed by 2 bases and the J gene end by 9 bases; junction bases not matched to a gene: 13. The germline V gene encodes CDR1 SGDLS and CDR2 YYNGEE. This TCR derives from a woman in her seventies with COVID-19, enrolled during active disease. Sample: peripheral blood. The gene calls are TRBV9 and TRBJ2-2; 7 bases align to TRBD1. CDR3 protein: CASSVSGTAFSRELFF. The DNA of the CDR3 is TGTGCCAGCAGCGTCTCCGGGACAGCCTTTTCACGGGAGCTGTTTTTT.